Sequencing of this T cell receptor beta chain was carried out in a study of shared clonotypes between healthy human individuals. On the study more broadly: The study used three CD4 naive, three CD4 memory, two CD8 naive and one CD8 memory plate per donor. Study outcomes and limitations: Naive subsets, compared against memory subsets, generally had larger estimated richness values.

Donors were healthy HIV-negative adults without recently reported acute infections or vaccinations. A single count supports this clone. Its cognate antigen is unknown. The sample contains more than one DNA sequence encoding this CDR3. TCRdb keeps only in-frame clones here, not all; method: immunoSEQ multiplex PCR. The sample includes approximately 980,000 clones, approximately 80% of them seen just once. This TCR came from a young man in good health. The sample taken for sequencing was memory CD4+ T cells sorted from blood. Subset here: CD45RA-negative fraction.

CDR3 DNA sequence: TGCGCCAGCAGCTTGACCGGGGGCGGCACTGAAGCTTTCTTT. Translating it yields CASSLTGGGTEAFF. The gene calls are TRBV5-1 and TRBJ1-1, with D maybe TRBD1 (6 bases). V was pared by 1 base and J by 4 bases, with 11 bases between. The germline V gene has CDR1 SGHRS and CDR2 YFSETQ. This CDR3 has 14 amino acids.